The 8 T cell receptor beta chains below all came from one sample that was sequenced in a study of identifying expanded T cells in peripheral blood (dated by TCRdb to the late 2010s). Receptor amplification or capture employed the immunoSEQ multiplex PCR assay. TCRdb limited this immuneACCESS table to in-frame rearrangements with V and J called. A share of clones is missing; checked studies link under half to unresolved V genes, and the rest is unexplained. For this sample there are approximately 79,000 clones; about nine tenths appear just once. The ten largest clones capture more than 2.5% of the sample. The sample was blood. The source of these receptors is a person between 18 and 70 years old in good health.

The genes are TRBV6-4 and TRBJ2-5; TRBD1 matches at 9 bases. CDR3 length: 17 residues. V lost 3 bases and J lost 2; bases outside the gene matches: 10. Germline V lookup: CDR1 MRHNA, CDR2 SNTAGT. This CDR3 reads CASSEPGQGRGQETQYF. The CDR3 nucleotides are TGTGCCAGCAGTGAACCGGGACAGGGTCGGGGGCAAGAGACCCAGTACTTC.

The chain is built from TRBV28 and TRBJ1-2; perhaps TRBD1 as D (6 bases). With 5 bases removed from V and 4 bases from J, the gap between germline ends came to 11 bases. Germline values: CDR1 MDHEN, CDR2 SYDVKM. The CDR3 spans 13 residues. CDR3 nucleotide sequence: TGTGCCAGCAGTAACACAGGGCCCTATGGCTACACCTTC. This codes for CASSNTGPYGYTF.

This clone was counted once. The chain is built from TRBV4-3 and TRBJ2-2; D is unclear. The CDR3 is 14 residues long. Germline V CDR1 and CDR2: LGHNA, YSLEER. The V gene lost 0 bases and the J gene lost 1 base, with 3 bases spanning the gap. CDR3 in DNA: TGCGCCAGCAGCCAAGAACAGAACACCGGGGAGCTGTTTTTT. Translation: CASSQEQNTGELFF.

This clone was seen a single time. The V call is TRBV6-5, the J call TRBJ2-3, with TRBD1 identical over 8 bases. Germline CDR1 is MNHEY and CDR2 is SVGAGI. CDR3 length equals 14 residues. The V segment lost 4 bases and the J segment 2 bases; nucleotides outside the gene matches: 2. This chain's CDR3 is CASSLDRDTDTQYF. CDR3 bases: TGTGCCAGCAGTTTGGACAGGGACACAGATACGCAGTATTTT.

The chain recombines TRBV6-1 with TRBJ2-1; 11 bases line up with TRBD2. This CDR3 region has 15 residues. In germline, CDR1 is MNHNS, CDR2 SASEGT. J gave up 2 bases and V 7 bases, and 4 bases lay outside the gene matches. The chain's CDR3 is CASTSGLAAYNEQFF. In DNA form, the CDR3 reads TGTGCCAGCACCTCGGGACTAGCGGCCTACAATGAGCAGTTCTTC.

The V call is TRBV9, the J call TRBJ2-1; D is undetermined. V was cut by 0 bases and J by 6 bases, with 10 bases left in between. The CDR3 is made up of 14 amino acids. Germline V gene data show CDR1 as SGDLS and CDR2 as YYNGEE. The CDR3 is CASSVGSDPNEQFF. Here the CDR3 DNA reads TGTGCCAGCAGCGTAGGAAGTGACCCCAATGAGCAGTTCTTC.

The chain links TRBV7-3 to TRBJ2-7; D may be TRBD1 or TRBD2 (5 bases each). The CDR3 is made up of 16 amino acids. Trimming left V 7 bases short and J 0 bases short, with 19 bases between. The germline CDR1 and CDR2 sequences are SGHTA and FQGTGA. Here the CDR3 reads CASTLGDSWFSYEQYF. The CDR3 DNA reads TGTGCCAGCACCTTGGGGGATTCGTGGTTCTCCTACGAGCAGTACTTC.

V and J are TRBV6-5 and TRBJ1-4; weak D call: TRBD1 (5 bases). V lost 2 bases and J 4 bases, leaving 8 bases between the germline ends. CDR1 and CDR2 (germline): MNHEY, SVGAGI. CDR3 length equals 14 residues. The CDR3 DNA reads as TGTGCCAGCAGTTACGACAGCAGTAATGAAAAACTGTTTTTT. Its translation: CASSYDSSNEKLFF.